Listed here is a single TCR beta chain. No antigen is known for it. The sample is drawn from a study of cytomegalovirus exposure and HLA in healthy donors. Findings and limits, study-wide: A likely sequencing artifact accounted for one observed cluster of highly shared sequence variants. Among donors in an Asian-associated ancestry cluster, a later analysis reportedly found fewer N-insertions than the roughly 700-donor mean. The study designated 150 or so TCR beta chains cytomegalovirus-associated.

PCR involved 60 Vbeta and 13 Jbeta primers. Libraries were prepared by immunoSEQ multiplex PCR; TCRdb keeps only in-frame clonotypes and omits some of them. The table lists roughly 68,000 clones, around 77% of them singletons. V lost 1 base and J lost 2, with 11 bases in between. The CDR3 runs 14 residues. The germline V gene has CDR1 SQVTM and CDR2 ANQGSEA. The source material was PBMCs. This clonotype was sampled from a male donor in good health and CMV-seropositive. The rearrangement links TRBV29-1 to TRBJ1-2; no firm D call. DNA of the CDR3: TGCAGCGTTGAAGTTCGACGGGAAAACTATGGCTACACCTTC. It translates to CSVEVRRENYGYTF.